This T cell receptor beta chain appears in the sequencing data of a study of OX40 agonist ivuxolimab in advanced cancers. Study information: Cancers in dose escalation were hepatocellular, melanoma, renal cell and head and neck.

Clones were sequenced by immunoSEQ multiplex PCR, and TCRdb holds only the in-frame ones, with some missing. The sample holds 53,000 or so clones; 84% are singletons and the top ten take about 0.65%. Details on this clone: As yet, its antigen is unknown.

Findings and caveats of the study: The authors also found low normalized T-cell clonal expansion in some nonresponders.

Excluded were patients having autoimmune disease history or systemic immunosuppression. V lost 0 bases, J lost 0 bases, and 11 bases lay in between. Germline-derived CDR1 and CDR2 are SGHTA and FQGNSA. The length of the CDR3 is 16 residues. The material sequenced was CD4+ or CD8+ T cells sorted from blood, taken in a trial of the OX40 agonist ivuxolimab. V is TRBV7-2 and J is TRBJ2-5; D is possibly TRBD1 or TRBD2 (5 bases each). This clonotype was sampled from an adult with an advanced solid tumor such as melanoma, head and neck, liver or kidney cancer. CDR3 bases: TGTGCCAGCAGCTTAGCGTGGTTGGGACACCAAGAGACCCAGTACTTC. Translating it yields CASSLAWLGHQETQYF.